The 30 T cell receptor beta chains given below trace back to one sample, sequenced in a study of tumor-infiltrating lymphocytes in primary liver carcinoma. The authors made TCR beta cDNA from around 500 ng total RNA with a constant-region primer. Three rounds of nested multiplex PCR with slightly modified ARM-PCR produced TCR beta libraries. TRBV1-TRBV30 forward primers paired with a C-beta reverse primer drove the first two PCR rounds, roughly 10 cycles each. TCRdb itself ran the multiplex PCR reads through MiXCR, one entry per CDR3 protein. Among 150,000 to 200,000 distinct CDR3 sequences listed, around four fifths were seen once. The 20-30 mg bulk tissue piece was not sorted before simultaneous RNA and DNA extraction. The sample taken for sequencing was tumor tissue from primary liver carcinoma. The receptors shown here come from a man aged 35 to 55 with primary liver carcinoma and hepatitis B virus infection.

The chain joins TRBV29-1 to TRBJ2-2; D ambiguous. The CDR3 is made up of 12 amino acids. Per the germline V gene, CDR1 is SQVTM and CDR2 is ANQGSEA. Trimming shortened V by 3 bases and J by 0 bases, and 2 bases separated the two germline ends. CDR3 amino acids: CSVETNTGELFF. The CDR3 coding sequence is TGCAGCGTTGAGACGAACACCGGGGAGCTGTTTTTT.

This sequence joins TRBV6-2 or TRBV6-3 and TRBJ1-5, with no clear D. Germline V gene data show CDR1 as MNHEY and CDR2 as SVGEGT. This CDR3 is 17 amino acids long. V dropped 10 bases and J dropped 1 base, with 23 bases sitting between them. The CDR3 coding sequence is TGTGCCAATAGCCCACCGGCCGCGGGGATCAGCAATCAGCCCCAGCATTTT. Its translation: CANSPPAAGISNQPQHF.

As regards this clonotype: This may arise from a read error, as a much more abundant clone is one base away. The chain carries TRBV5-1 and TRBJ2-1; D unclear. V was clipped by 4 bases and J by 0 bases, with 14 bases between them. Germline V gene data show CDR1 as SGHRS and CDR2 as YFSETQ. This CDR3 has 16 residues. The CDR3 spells CASSQDPTSSYNEQFF. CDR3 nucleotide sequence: TGCGCCAGCAGCCAGGACCCTACGAGCTCCTACAATGAGCAGTTCTTC.

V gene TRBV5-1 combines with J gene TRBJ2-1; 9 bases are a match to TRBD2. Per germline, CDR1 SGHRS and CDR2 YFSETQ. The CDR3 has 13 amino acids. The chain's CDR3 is CTGTSTGLAEQFF. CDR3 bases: TGCACCGGCACCTCGACGGGACTAGCTGAGCAGTTCTTC.

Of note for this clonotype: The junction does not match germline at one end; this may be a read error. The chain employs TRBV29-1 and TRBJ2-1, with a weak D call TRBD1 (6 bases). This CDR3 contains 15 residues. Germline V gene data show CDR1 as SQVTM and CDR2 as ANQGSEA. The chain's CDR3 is CISTGTQGSYNEQSF. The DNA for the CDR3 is TGCATTTCCACTGGGACACAGGGCTCCTACAATGAGCAGTCCTTC.

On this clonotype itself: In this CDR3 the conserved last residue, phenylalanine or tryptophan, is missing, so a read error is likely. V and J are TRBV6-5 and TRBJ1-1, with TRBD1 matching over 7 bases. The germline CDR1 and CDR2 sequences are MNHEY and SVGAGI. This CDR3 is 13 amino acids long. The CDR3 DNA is TGTGCCGTACAACAGGGGCGGAACAGTGAAGCTTTCCTT. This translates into CAVQQGRNSEAFL.

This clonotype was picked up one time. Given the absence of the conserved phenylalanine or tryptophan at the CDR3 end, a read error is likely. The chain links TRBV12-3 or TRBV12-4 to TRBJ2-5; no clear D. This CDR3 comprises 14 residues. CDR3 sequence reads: CASSLGTTSRTQYS. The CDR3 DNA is TGTGCAAGCAGTTTAGGAACCACTTCTCGGACCCAGTACTCC.

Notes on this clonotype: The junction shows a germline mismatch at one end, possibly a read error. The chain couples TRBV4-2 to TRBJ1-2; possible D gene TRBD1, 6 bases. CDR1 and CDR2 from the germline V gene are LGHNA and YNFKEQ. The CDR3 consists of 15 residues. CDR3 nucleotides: TGTGCCAACAGCCATTCGGGGGCCGGGGTATATGGCTACACCTTC. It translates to CANSHSGAGVYGYTF.

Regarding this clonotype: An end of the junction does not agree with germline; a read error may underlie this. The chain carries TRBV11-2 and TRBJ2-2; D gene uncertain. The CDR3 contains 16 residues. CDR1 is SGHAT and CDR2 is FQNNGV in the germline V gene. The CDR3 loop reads CAGSYRTMANTGELFF. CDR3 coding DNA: TGTGCCGGCAGCTACCGCACGATGGCGAACACCGGGGAGCTGTTTTTT.

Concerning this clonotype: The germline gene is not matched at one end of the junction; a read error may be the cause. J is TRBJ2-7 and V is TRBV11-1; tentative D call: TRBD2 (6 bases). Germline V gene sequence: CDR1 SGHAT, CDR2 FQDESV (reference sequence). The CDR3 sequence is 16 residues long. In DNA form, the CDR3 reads TGTGCCAGCAGCTCATCCCGGGACTCCTCCTCATACGAGCAGTATTTC. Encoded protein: CASSSSRDSSSYEQYF.

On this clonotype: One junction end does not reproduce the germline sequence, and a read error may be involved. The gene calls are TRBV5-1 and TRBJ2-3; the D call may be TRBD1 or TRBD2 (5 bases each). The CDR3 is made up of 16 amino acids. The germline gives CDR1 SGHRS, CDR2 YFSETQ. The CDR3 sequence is CASASDVGRETDTLYF. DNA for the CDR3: TGCGCCAGCGCATCGGACGTAGGCAGGGAGACAGATACGCTGTATTTT.

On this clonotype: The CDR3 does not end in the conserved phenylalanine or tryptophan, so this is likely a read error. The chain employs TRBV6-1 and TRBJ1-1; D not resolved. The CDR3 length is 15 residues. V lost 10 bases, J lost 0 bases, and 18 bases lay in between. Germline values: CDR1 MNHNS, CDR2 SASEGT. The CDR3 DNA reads TGTGCCAATAGGGAACCCGGACGGGTGAACACTGAAGCTTTCATT. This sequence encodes CANREPGRVNTEAFI.

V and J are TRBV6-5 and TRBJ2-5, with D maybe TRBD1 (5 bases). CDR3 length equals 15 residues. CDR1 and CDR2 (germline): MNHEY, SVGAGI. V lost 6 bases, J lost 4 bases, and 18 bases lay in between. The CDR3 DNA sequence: TGTGCCAGCAGGCTTATGAGCCCAGGGCGAGAGACCCAGTACTTC. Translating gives CASRLMSPGRETQYF.

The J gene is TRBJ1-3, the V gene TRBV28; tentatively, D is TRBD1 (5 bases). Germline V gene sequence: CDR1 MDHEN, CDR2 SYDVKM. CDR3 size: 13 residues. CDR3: CAISLSGKDTIYF. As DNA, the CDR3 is TGTGCTATCAGTCTTTCAGGGAAAGACACCATATATTTT.

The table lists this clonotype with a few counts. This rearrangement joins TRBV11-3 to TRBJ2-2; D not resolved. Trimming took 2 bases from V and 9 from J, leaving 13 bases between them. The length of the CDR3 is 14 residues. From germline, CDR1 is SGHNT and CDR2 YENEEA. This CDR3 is CASSLNANTRELFF. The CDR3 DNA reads TGTGCCAGCAGCTTAAATGCGAATACCCGGGAGCTGTTTTTT.

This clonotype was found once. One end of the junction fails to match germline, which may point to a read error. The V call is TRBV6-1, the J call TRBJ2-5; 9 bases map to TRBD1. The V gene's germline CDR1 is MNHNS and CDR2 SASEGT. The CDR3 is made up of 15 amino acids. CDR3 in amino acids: CASSDPRQGVRAQHF. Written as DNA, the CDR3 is TGTGCCAGCAGTGATCCCCGACAGGGGGTAAGGGCACAACACTTC.

The CDR3 here is CASSPPVAGVPDTQHF. CDR3 bases: TGTGCCAGCAGCCCCCCAGTAGCGGGAGTTCCGGATACGCAGCATTTT. The chain uses TRBV5-5 and TRBJ2-3; D uncertain. The assigned J gene may be wrong: the sequence end matches TRBJ1-5 better. The CDR3 spans 16 residues. Germline loops: CDR1 SGHKS, CDR2 YYEKEE (reference sequence).

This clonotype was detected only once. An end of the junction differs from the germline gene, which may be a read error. CDR3 sequence: CSNSLPWTSGAKNIRYF. CDR3 nucleotide sequence: TGTTCCAACAGCTTACCCTGGACTAGCGGGGCCAAAAACATTCGGTACTTC. The chain combines TRBV11-1 with TRBJ2-4; 12 nucleotides agree with TRBD2. Germline lookup yields CDR1 SGHAT and CDR2 FQDESV (reference sequence). The CDR3 consists of 17 residues.

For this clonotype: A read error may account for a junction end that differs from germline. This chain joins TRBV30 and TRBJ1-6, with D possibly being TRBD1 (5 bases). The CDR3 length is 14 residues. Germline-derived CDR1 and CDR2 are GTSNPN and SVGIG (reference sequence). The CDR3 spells CAWCVQGDDSPLHF. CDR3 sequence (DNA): TGTGCCTGGTGTGTACAAGGGGACGATTCACCCCTCCACTTT. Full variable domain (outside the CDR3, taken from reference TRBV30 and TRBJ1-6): SQTIHQWPATLVQPVGSPLSLECTVEGTSNPNLYWYRQAAGRGLQLLFYSVGIGQISSEVPQNLSASRPQDRQFILSSKKLLLSDSGFYLCAWCVQGDDSPLHFGNGTRLTVT.

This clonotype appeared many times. This CDR3 is CASSFLGGKGDEQFF. The CDR3 DNA is TGCGCCAGCAGCTTTTTAGGCGGGAAGGGCGATGAGCAGTTCTTC. The chain is built from TRBV5-1 and TRBJ2-1; D may be TRBD2 (6 bases). Germline assignment: CDR1 SGHRS and CDR2 YFSETQ. The CDR3 length is 15 residues. The germline V and J ends were trimmed by 2 bases and 8 bases, with 17 bases remaining between them.

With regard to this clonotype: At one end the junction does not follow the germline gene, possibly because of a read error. The CDR3 sequence is CVSSLVLGGEQYF. The CDR3 DNA reads TGTGTCAGCAGCTTAGTACTAGGAGGCGAGCAATACTTC. The V call is TRBV11-2, the J call TRBJ2-7; D is perhaps TRBD2 (5 bases). From germline, CDR1 is SGHAT and CDR2 FQNNGV. This CDR3 region has 13 residues.

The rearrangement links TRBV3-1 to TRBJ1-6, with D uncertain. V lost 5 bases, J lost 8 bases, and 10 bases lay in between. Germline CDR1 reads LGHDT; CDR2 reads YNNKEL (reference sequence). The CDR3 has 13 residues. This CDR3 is CASSDLLDSPLHF. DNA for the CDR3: TGTGCCAGCAGCGATCTTTTGGATTCACCCCTCCACTTT.

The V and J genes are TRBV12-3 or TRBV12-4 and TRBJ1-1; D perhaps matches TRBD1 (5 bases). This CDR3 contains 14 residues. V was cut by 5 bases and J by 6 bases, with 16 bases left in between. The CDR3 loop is CASSRCRGPAEAFF. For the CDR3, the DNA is TGTGCCAGCAGTAGATGTCGGGGACCGGCTGAAGCTTTCTTT.

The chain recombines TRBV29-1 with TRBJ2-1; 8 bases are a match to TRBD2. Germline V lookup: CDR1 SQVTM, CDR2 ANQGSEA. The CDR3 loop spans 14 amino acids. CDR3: CSHCTSGNYNEQFF. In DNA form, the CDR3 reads TGCAGTCACTGTACTAGCGGAAACTACAATGAGCAGTTCTTC.

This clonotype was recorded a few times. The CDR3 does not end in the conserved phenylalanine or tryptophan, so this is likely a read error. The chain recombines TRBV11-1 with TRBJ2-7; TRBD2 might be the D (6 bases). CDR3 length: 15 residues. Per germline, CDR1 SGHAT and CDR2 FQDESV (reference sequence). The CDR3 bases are TGTGCTAGCAGCTCATCCCGGGACTCCCCCTACGAGCAGTACCTC. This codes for CASSSSRDSPYEQYL.

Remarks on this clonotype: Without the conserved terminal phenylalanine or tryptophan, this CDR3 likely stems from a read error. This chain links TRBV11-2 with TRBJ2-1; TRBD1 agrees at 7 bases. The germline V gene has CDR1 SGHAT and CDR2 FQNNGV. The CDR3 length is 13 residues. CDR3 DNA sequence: TGTGTCAGCAGCTTCACAGGGGTCAATGTGCAGTTCTTG. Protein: CVSSFTGVNVQFL.

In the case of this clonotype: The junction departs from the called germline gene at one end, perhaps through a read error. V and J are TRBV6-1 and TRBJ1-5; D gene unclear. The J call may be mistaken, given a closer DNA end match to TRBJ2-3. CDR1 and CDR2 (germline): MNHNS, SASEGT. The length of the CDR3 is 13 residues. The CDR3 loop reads CANSWSGNQPQYF. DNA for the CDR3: TGTGCCAACAGTTGGAGTGGGAATCAGCCCCAGTATTTT.

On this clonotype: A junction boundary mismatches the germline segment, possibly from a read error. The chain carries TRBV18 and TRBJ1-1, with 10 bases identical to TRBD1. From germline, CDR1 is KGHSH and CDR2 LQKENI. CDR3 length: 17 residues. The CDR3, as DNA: TGTGCCAGCTCACCACGGTCGGGGACAGGGGATAACACTGAAGCTTTATTT. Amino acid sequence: CASSPRSGTGDNTEALF.

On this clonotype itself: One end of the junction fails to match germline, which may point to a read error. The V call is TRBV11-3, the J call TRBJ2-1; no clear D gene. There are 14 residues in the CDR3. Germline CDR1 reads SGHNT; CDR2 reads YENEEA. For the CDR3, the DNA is TGTGCCAGCAGCTTCGCCGGCCCCCACATTGAGCAATTCTTC. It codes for CASSFAGPHIEQFF.

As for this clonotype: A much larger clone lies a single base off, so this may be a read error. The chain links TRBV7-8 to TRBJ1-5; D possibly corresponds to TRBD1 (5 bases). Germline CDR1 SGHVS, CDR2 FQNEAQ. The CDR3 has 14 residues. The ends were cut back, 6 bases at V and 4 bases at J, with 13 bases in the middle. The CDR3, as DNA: TGTGCCAGCAGTATGACAGAGGGAAATCAGCCCCAGCATTTT. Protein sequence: CASSMTEGNQPQHF.